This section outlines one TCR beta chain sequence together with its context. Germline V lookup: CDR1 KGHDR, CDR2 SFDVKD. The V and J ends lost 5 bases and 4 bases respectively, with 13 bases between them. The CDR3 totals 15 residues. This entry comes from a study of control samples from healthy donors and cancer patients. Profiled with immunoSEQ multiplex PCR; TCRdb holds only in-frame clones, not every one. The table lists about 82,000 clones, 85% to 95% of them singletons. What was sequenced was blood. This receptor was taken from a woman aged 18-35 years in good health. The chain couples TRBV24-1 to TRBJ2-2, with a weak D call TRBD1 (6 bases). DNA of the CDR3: TGTGCCACCAGTGGGCAGGGGAAGAGCACCGGGGAGCTGTTTTTT. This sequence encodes CATSGQGKSTGELFF.